This T cell receptor (beta chain) was captured in a study of cytomegalovirus exposure and HLA in healthy donors. Regarding this clone: No antigen is known for it.

Per the germline V gene, CDR1 is MNHEY and CDR2 is SMNVEV (reference sequence). Trimming pared 3 bases from V and 7 bases from J, leaving 10 bases between. The CDR3 consists of 14 residues. General study findings and limits: In a later analysis, V- and J-gene trimming of beta chains associated with a DCLRE1C missense variant, replicated independently. Usually a TCR sequence was rare, but some public TCRs were found in many donors. Relative to the roughly 700-donor mean, N-insertions were reportedly fewer in an Asian-associated ancestry cluster in a later analysis. CMV serostatus stood as the only immune exposure information on hand.

PCR involved 60 Vbeta and 13 Jbeta primers. Profiled with immunoSEQ multiplex PCR; TCRdb holds only in-frame clones, not every one. Of roughly 140,000 clones in the sample, nearly 80% were seen once. This TCR was recovered from a male donor in good health and CMV-seronegative. Sequenced sample: PBMCs. V gene TRBV27 combines with J gene TRBJ1-6; D might be TRBD1 (6 bases). In DNA, the CDR3 is TGTGCCAGCAGTTTCTGGACAGACAATTCACCCCTCCACTTT. Encoded protein: CASSFWTDNSPLHF.